These T cell receptor beta chains were read from a single sample in a study of identical twins. TCRdb used MiXCR to reprocess the 5' RACE reads, holding one entry per CDR3 protein. The data hold under 1 million distinct CDR3 sequences, with 12% observed a single time. The same data also went into a second study, on yellow fever vaccine responses in identical twins.

Sequences were obtained from PBMCs. Source of these receptors: a woman aged 18 to 35 in good health. The CDR3 runs from the conserved cysteine through the conserved F or W. A D gene is named only where the DNA matches it firmly. Size tells how often a clone was seen (once, few, many) or the class of an expanded clone, and some rows leave it out.

>TRBV9|.|TRBJ2-5|18|.
TGTGCCAGCAGCGTAGCCACCCTAACCGAAGGGGTCCAAGAGACCCAGTACTTC
CASSVATLTEGVQETQYF
>TRBV6-1|TRBD1|TRBJ2-3|16|.
TGTGCCACAATCCGGAACAGGGGTTCGGGCACAGATACGCAGTATTTT
CATIRNRGSGTDTQYF
>TRBV7-8|TRBD1|TRBJ2-3|17|many
TGTGCCAGCACCAAGGTGTCTTGGACAGGCAGCACAGATACGCAGTATTTT
CASTKVSWTGSTDTQYF
>TRBV7-8|.|TRBJ1-1|14|many
TGTGCCAGCTCACCGACCCCTCGGTCGGCTGAAGCTTTCTTT
CASSPTPRSAEAFF
>TRBV4-1|.|TRBJ2-7|15|many
TGCGCCAGCAGCCAAGATATTGTACTGTCCTACGAGCAGTACTTC
CASSQDIVLSYEQYF
>TRBV24-1|.|TRBJ2-1|13|many
TGTGCCACCAGTGATTTTACCGGCGATGAGCAGTTCTTC
CATSDFTGDEQFF
>TRBV5-1|.|TRBJ2-3|16|.
TGCGCCAGCAGCATTGGACGCGGGGGCCTCACAGATACGCAGTATTTT
CASSIGRGGLTDTQYF
>TRBV10-3|.|TRBJ2-3|15|few
TGTGCCATTCACGACACCGGGTCTGGCACAGATACGCAGTATTTT
CAIHDTGSGTDTQYF
>TRBV28|.|TRBJ1-1|16|few
TGTGCCAGCAGTTTGATAGGGGTCGGCGTGAACACTGAAGCTTTCTTT
CASSLIGVGVNTEAFF
>TRBV24-1|.|TRBJ2-6|14|.
TGTGCCACCGGTCGGGGGACTGGGGCCAACGTCCTGACTTTC
CATGRGTGANVLTF
>TRBV5-1|TRBD2|TRBJ2-7|15|.
TGCGCCAGCAGCCCCTATAGCGGGAGTGGCTACGAGCAGTACTTC
CASSPYSGSGYEQYF
>TRBV6-2/TRBV6-3|TRBD2|TRBJ2-7|14|.
TGTGCCAGCATTGGGACTAGCGGGAGGTACGAGCAGTACTTC
CASIGTSGRYEQYF
>TRBV7-8|.|TRBJ2-1|16|many
TGTGCCAGCAGCTTAGAGAAGGGTGGTCGCTACAATGAGCAGTTCTTC
CASSLEKGGRYNEQFF
>TRBV3-1|.|TRBJ2-7|13|.
TGTGCCAGCAGCCAAGAAGGGGACGACGAGCAGTACTTC
CASSQEGDDEQYF
>TRBV20-1|.|TRBJ2-3|14|few
TGCAGTGCAGAAGACTCACCCGGCACAGATACGCAGTATTTT
CSAEDSPGTDTQYF
>TRBV19|.|TRBJ1-1|17|.
TGTGCCAGTAGTACTAAAACGGGCCCCCCGGCGAACACTGAAGCTTTCTTT
CASSTKTGPPANTEAFF
>TRBV2|.|TRBJ2-3|17|.
TGTGCCAGCAGCGACAGGGTATTGCGGGGGCTTGTGGATACGCAGTATTTT
CASSDRVLRGLVDTQYF
>TRBV9|TRBD1|TRBJ2-1|16|few
TGTGCCAGCAGCGTAGAAGTGGACAGGGCAGTCGATGAGCAGTTCTTC
CASSVEVDRAVDEQFF
>TRBV28|.|TRBJ2-1|15|.
TGTGCCAGCAGTTCTTGGGGGCGCGGGGGAAATGAGCAGTTCTTC
CASSSWGRGGNEQFF
>TRBV20-1|.|TRBJ2-1|16|.
TGCAGTGCTAGAGATTTGGCTAGAGTATCGTCGGGTGAGCAGTTCTTC
CSARDLARVSSGEQFF
>TRBV29-1|TRBD1|TRBJ2-3|22|.
TGCAGCGTTGAAGATCTGTTTGCATCCGGCACAGGGGCCTCGGCTAGCACAGATACGCAGTATTTT
CSVEDLFASGTGASASTDTQYF
>TRBV11-2|.|TRBJ2-7|16|.
TGTGCCAGCAGCCTACCAGGGGGGCTGATCTCCTACGAGCAGTACTTC
CASSLPGGLISYEQYF
>TRBV19|.|TRBJ1-5|17|.
TGTGCCAGTAGTATAGGTATTGGACAGAGTCACAATCAGCCCCAGCATTTT
CASSIGIGQSHNQPQHF
>TRBV6-4|TRBD2|TRBJ2-1|15|.
TGTGCCAGCAGTGACTCAGCGGGGGGGGCTTTTGAGCAGTTCTTC
CASSDSAGGAFEQFF
>TRBV15|TRBD2|TRBJ2-7|16|many
TGTGCCACCAGCCCCCACCTGGGACTAGGAGTTGTCGAGCAGTACTTC
CATSPHLGLGVVEQYF
>TRBV7-8|TRBD1|TRBJ1-1|14|.
TGTGCCAGCAGCTTCGACAGGGGCTTCACTGAAGCTTTCTTT
CASSFDRGFTEAFF
>TRBV12-3/TRBV12-4|TRBD2|TRBJ2-1|14|few
TGTGCCAGCGTAAAAGCGGGGGGGCAGATTGAGCAGTTCTTC
CASVKAGGQIEQFF
>TRBV7-9|TRBD2|TRBJ2-5|15|.
TGTGCCAGCAGCTACCAGCGGGGGGGCCAAGAGACCCAGTACTTC
CASSYQRGGQETQYF
>TRBV11-2|TRBD1|TRBJ1-1|14|many
TGTGCCAGCAGCCAGACAGGGATGAACACTGAAGCTTTCTTT
CASSQTGMNTEAFF
>TRBV9|.|TRBJ1-1|12|.
TGTGCCAGCAGCGCCTCTAACACTGAAGCTTTCTTT
CASSASNTEAFF
>TRBV10-3|.|TRBJ2-7|11|.
TGTGCCATCAGGCAAACCTACGAGCAGTACTTC
CAIRQTYEQYF
>TRBV12-3/TRBV12-4|TRBD2|TRBJ2-2|15|many
TGTGCCAGCAGGGGACTAGCGGTGAACACCGGGGAGCTGTTTTTT
CASRGLAVNTGELFF
>TRBV6-5|TRBD2|TRBJ2-1|16|.
TGTGCCAGCAGTTACTCGATAGCGGGGGGCGACTATGAGCAGTTCTTC
CASSYSIAGGDYEQFF
>TRBV28|.|TRBJ2-1|12|many
TGTGCCAGCAGCCTCAAGTACAATGAGCAGTTCTTC
CASSLKYNEQFF
>TRBV5-1|TRBD1|TRBJ1-1|15|many
TGCGCCAGCAGTCGGGACAGAACGACGAACACTGAAGCTTTCTTT
CASSRDRTTNTEAFF
>TRBV28|.|TRBJ2-1|14|few
TGTGCCAGCAGTTTCAGCCGGCTTGTGGTTGAGCAGTTCTTC
CASSFSRLVVEQFF
>TRBV10-3|.|TRBJ2-7|11|many
TGTGCCATCAGTGGCGGGTATGAGCAGTACTTC
CAISGGYEQYF
>TRBV24-1|.|TRBJ2-1|13|few
TGTGCCACCACAGCCGGCACCTACAATGAGCAGTTCTTC
CATTAGTYNEQFF
>TRBV2|.|TRBJ2-1|16|.
TGTGCCAGCAGTGAAAGGAGCTACAGTGGAAGCAATGAGCAGTTCTTC
CASSERSYSGSNEQFF
>TRBV13|.|TRBJ2-7|12|.
TGTGCCAGCAAGTTCCTCTCCTACGAGCAGTACTTC
CASKFLSYEQYF
>TRBV4-1|TRBD1|TRBJ1-6|14|.
TGCGCCAGCAGCCAAGGGACAGGGGTTTCACCCCTCCACTTT
CASSQGTGVSPLHF
>TRBV20-1|.|TRBJ2-7|12|many
TGCAGTGCTGAACCCAAGGACTACGAGCAGTACTTC
CSAEPKDYEQYF
>TRBV29-1|.|TRBJ1-1|10|few
TGCAGCGTAGAACAGGGTGGAGCTTTCTTT
CSVEQGGAFF
>TRBV7-9|.|TRBJ1-5|17|.
TGTGCCAGCAGCTTAGGAAGTGGCCAGGGGCAAAATCAGCCCCAGCATTTT
CASSLGSGQGQNQPQHF
>TRBV20-1|.|TRBJ2-3|15|few
TGCAGTGCTAGAGTGGGGGGGGCGCCCACAGATACGCAGTATTTT
CSARVGGAPTDTQYF
>TRBV7-9|TRBD1|TRBJ1-2|17|few
TGTGCCAGCAGCTCGACAGGGGCGACTTCGCCTAACTATGGCTACACCTTC
CASSSTGATSPNYGYTF
>TRBV20-1|.|TRBJ2-3|15|.
TGCAGTGCTAAAAGGACTACCGGGTACACAGATACGCAGTATTTT
CSAKRTTGYTDTQYF
>TRBV5-6|.|TRBJ1-2|14|few
TGTGCCAGCAGCTCAGGGACGGGATCAAAGGGCTACACCTTC
CASSSGTGSKGYTF
>TRBV4-1|TRBD2|TRBJ2-3|16|many
TGCGCCAGCAGCCAAGGGCTAGCGGGAATCAGGGATACGCAGTATTTT
CASSQGLAGIRDTQYF
>TRBV2|.|TRBJ2-3|14|.
TGTGCCAGCAGTGATCCCCGGACCACAGATACGCAGTATTTT
CASSDPRTTDTQYF
>TRBV6-2/TRBV6-3|TRBD2|TRBJ2-1|17|many
TGTGCCAGCAGCCGATTACACTCTAGGGCGGGAGATGAGGAGCAGTTCTTC
CASSRLHSRAGDEEQFF
>TRBV5-1|TRBD2|TRBJ2-5|15|.
TGCGCCAGCAGCTTGGGGGCACTAGCGGGGGAGACCCAGTACTTC
CASSLGALAGETQYF
>TRBV5-5|TRBD1|TRBJ2-2|15|few
TGTGCCAGCAGCTTAGGGACAGGGCTTACCGGGGAGCTGTTTTTT
CASSLGTGLTGELFF
>TRBV5-1|TRBD2|TRBJ2-1|16|.
TGCGCCAGCAGCTTGGTCGTGACTAGCGTACCGCCTGAGCAGTTCTTC
CASSLVVTSVPPEQFF
>TRBV5-1|TRBD1|TRBJ1-3|15|few
TGCGCCAGCAGCGCCAGGACAGGCCTCGGAAACACCATATATTTT
CASSARTGLGNTIYF
>TRBV6-1|TRBD1|TRBJ2-7|12|few
TGTGCCACCCCAGGGGGCCCGTACGAGCAGTACTTC
CATPGGPYEQYF
>TRBV5-1|TRBD1|TRBJ1-1|19|.
TGCGCCAGCAGCTGGATCTACTCCACAGGGGAAGTGATGGGCACTGAAGCTTTCTTT
CASSWIYSTGEVMGTEAFF
>TRBV7-3|.|TRBJ2-1|17|.
TGTGCCAGCAGCCAAAACAGCGCGAGCTGGTCCCACAATGAGCAGTTCTTC
CASSQNSASWSHNEQFF
>TRBV19|.|TRBJ1-1|14|few
TGTGCCACCAAGTCGGGACATCTTGAGACTGAAGCTTTCTTT
CATKSGHLETEAFF